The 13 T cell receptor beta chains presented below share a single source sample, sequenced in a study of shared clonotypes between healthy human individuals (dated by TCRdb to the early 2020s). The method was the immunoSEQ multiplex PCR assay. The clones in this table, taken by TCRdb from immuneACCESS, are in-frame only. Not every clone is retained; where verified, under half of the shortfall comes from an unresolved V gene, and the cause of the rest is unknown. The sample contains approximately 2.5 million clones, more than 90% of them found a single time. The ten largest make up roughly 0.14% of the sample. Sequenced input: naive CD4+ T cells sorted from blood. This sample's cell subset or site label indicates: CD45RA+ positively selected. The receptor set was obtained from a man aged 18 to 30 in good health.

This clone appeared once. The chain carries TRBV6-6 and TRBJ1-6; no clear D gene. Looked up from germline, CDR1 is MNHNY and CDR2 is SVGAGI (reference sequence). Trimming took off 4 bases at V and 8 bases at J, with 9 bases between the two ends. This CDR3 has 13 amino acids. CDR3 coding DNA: TGTGCCAGCAGTTTAAGGTCTGATTCACCCCTCCACTTT. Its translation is CASSLRSDSPLHF.

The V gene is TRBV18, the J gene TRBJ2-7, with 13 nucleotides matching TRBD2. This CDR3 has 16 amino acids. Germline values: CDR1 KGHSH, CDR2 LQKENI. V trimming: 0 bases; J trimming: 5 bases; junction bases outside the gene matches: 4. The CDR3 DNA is TGTGCCAGCTCACCACCGGGACTAGCGGGGTACCACGAGCAGTACTTC. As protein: CASSPPGLAGYHEQYF.

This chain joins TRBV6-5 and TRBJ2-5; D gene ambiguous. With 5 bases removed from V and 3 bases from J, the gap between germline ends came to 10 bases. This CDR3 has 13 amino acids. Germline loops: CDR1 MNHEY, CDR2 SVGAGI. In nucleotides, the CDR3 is TGTGCCAGCAGTGTGACATTAAAAGAGACCCAGTACTTC. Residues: CASSVTLKETQYF.

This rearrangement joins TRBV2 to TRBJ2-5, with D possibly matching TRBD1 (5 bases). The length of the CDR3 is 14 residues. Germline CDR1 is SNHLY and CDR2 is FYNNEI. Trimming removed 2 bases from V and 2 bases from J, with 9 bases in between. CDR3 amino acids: CASSETTGQETQYF. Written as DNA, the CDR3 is TGTGCCAGCAGTGAAACCACAGGACAAGAGACCCAGTACTTC. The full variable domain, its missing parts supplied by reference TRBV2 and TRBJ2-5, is EPEVTQTPSHQVTQMGQEVILRCVPISNHLYFYWYRQILGQKVEFLVSFYNNEISEKSEIFDDQFSVERPDGSNFTLKIRSTKLEDSAMYFCASSETTGQETQYFGPGTRLLVL.

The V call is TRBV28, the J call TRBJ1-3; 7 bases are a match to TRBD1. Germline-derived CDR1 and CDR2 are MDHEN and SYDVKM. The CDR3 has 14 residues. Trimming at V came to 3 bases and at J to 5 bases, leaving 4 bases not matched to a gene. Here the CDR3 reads CASSFGTERNTIYF. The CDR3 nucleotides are TGTGCCAGCAGTTTTGGGACAGAAAGAAACACCATATATTTT.

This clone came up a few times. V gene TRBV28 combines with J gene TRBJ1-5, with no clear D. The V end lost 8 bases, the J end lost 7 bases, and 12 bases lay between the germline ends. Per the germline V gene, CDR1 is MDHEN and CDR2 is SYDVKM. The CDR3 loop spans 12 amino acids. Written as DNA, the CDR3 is TGTGCCAGCGAGAGGGCCCACCAGCCCCAGCATTTT. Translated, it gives CASERAHQPQHF.

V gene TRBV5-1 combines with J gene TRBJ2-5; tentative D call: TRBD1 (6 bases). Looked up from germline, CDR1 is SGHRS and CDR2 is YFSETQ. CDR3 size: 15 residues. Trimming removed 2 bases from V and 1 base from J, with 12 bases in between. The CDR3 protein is CASSFGTKGQETQYF. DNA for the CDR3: TGCGCCAGCAGCTTCGGGACAAAGGGCCAAGAGACCCAGTACTTC.

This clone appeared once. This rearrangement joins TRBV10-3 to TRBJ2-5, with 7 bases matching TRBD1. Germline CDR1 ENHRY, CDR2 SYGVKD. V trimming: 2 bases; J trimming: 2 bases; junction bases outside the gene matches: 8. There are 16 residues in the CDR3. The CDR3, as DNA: TGTGCCATCAGTGAGCGATTGGGACAGTTTCAAGAGACCCAGTACTTC. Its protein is CAISERLGQFQETQYF.

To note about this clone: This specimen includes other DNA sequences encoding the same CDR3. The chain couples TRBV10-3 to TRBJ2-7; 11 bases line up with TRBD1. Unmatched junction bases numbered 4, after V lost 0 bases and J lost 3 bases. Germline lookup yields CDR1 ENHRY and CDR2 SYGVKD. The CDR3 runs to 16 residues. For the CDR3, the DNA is TGTGCCATCAGTGAGTCGAGGACAGGGGGCTACTACGAGCAGTACTTC. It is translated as CAISESRTGGYYEQYF.

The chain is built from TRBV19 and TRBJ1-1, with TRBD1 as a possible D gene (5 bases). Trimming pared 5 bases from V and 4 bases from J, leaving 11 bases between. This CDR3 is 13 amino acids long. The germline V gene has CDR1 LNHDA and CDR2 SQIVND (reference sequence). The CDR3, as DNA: TGTGCCAGTAGTTCCAGGGTTAGCACTGAAGCTTTCTTT. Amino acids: CASSSRVSTEAFF.

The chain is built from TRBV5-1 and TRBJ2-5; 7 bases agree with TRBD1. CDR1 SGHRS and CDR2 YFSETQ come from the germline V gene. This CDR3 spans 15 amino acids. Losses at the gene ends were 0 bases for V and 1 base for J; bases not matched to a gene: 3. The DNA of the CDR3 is TGCGCCAGCAGCTTGGTGGGGGACAGCCAAGAGACCCAGTACTTC. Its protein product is CASSLVGDSQETQYF.

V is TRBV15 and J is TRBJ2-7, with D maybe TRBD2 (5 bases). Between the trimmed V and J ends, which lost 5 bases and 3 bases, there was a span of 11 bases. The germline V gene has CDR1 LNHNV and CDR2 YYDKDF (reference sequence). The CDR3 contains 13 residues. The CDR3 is CATSPPGIYEQYF. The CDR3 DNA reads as TGTGCCACCAGCCCCCCCGGGATCTACGAGCAGTACTTC.

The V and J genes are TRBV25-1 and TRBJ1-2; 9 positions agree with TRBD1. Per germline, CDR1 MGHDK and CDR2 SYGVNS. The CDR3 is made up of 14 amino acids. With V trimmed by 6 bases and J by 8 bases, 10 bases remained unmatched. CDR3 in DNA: TGTGCCAGCAGACGGGAACAGGGGGCGGACGGCTACACCTTC. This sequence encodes CASRREQGADGYTF.